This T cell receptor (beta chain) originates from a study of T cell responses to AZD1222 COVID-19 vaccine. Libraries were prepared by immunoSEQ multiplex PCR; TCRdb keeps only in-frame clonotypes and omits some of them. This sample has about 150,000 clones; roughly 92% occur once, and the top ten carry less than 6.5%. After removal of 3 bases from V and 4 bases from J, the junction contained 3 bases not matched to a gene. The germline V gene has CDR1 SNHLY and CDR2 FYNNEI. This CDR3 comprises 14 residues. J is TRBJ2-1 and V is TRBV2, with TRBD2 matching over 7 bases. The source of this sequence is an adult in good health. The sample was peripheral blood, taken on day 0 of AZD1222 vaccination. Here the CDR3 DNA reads TGTGCCAGCAGTGAGGAGGGAGGGTACAATGAGCAGTTCTTC. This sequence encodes CASSEEGGYNEQFF.